This T cell receptor (beta chain) was sequenced for a study of shared clonotypes between healthy human individuals. The wider study: Three CD4 naive, three CD4 memory, two CD8 naive and one CD8 memory plate were used per donor.

Naive CD8 populations comprised CD45RO-negative cells positively selected for CCR7, excluding terminally differentiated effector memory CD45RA+ cells. Splitting of each subset's genomic DNA was done evenly across several immunoSEQ plates. Only in-frame clones appear in the TCRdb table, and some are missing; sequencing was by immunoSEQ multiplex PCR. Of millions of clones in the sample, approximately 94% were seen once. Per germline, CDR1 SGHTA and CDR2 FQGTGA. With V trimmed by 5 bases and J by 1 base, 10 bases remained unmatched. This CDR3 region has 17 residues. The sequence came from a man aged 18 to 29 in good health. Some clones in this sample may be carry-over from other donors' samples. This chain joins TRBV7-3 and TRBJ2-1; 8 positions agree with TRBD1. Sequenced: naive CD8+ T cells from PBMCs. CDR3: CASSPDSRQGSYNEQFF. Written as DNA, the CDR3 is TGTGCCAGCAGCCCCGACTCGCGACAGGGGTCCTACAATGAGCAGTTCTTC.